The T cell receptor (beta chain) under discussion was sequenced for a study of blood T cell repertoires in COVID-19. Many counts were recorded for this clone. The CDR3 extends over 13 amino acids. Germline CDR1 reads MDHEN; CDR2 reads SYDVKM. V shed 5 bases, J shed 6 bases, and the junction held 4 bases outside the gene matches. Profiled with immunoSEQ multiplex PCR; TCRdb holds only in-frame clones, not every one. The data contain 200,000 to 300,000 clones, roughly 85% of them singletons. The source material was PBMCs or T cells enriched from blood (not recorded which). The V and J genes are TRBV28 and TRBJ1-2; TRBD1 aligns across 9 bases. The sequence was obtained from a woman in her thirties or forties who had been exposed to COVID-19. As DNA, the CDR3 is TGTGCCAGCAGTAGGGACAGGGATCATGGCTACACCTTC. Translated: CASSRDRDHGYTF.